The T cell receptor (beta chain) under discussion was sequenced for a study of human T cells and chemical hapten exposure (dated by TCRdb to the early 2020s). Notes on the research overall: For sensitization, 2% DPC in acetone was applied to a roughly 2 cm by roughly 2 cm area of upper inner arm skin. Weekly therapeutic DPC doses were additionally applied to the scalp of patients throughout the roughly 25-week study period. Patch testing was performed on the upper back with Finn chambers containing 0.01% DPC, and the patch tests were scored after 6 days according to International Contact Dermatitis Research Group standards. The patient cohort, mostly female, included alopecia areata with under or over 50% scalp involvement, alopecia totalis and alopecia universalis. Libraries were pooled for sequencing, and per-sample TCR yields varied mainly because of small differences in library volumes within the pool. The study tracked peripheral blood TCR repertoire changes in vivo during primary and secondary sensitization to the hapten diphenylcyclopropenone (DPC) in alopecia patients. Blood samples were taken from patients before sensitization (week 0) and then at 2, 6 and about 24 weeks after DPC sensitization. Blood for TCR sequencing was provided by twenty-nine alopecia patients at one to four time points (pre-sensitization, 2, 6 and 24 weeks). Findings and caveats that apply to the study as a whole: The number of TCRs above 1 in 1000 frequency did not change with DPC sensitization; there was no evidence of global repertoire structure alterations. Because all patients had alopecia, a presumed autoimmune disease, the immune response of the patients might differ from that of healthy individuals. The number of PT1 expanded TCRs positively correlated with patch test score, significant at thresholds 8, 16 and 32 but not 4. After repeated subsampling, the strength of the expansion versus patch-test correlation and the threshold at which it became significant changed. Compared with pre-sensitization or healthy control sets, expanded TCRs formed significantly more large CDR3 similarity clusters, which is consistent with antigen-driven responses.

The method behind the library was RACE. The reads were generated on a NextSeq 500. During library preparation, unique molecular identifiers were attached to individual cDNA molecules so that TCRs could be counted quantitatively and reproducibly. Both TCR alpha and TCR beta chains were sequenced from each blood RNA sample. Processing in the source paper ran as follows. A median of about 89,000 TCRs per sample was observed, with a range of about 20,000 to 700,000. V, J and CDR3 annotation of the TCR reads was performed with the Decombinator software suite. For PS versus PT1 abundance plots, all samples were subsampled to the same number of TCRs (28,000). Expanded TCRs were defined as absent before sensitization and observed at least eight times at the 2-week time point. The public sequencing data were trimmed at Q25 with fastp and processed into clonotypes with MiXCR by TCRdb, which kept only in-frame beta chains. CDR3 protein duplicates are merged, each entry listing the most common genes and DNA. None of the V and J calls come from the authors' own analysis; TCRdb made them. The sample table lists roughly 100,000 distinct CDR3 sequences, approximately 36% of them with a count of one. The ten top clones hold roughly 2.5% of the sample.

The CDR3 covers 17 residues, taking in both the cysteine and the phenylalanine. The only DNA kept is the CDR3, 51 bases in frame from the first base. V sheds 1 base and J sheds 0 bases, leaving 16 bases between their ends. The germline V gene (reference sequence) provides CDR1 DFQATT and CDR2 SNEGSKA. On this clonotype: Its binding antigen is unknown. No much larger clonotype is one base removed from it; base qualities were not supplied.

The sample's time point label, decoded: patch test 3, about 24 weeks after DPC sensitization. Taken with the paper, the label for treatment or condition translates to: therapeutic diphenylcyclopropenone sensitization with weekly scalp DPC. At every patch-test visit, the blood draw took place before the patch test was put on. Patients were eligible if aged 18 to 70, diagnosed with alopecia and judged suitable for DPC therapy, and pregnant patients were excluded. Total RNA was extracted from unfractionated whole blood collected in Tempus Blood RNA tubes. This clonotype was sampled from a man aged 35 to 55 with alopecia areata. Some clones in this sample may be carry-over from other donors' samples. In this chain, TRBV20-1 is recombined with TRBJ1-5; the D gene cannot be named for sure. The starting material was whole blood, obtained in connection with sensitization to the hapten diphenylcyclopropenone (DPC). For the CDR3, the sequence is CSARVVGLWNSNQPQHF. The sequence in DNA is TGCAGTGCTAGAGTGGTCGGTCTCTGGAATAGCAATCAGCCCCAGCATTTT.